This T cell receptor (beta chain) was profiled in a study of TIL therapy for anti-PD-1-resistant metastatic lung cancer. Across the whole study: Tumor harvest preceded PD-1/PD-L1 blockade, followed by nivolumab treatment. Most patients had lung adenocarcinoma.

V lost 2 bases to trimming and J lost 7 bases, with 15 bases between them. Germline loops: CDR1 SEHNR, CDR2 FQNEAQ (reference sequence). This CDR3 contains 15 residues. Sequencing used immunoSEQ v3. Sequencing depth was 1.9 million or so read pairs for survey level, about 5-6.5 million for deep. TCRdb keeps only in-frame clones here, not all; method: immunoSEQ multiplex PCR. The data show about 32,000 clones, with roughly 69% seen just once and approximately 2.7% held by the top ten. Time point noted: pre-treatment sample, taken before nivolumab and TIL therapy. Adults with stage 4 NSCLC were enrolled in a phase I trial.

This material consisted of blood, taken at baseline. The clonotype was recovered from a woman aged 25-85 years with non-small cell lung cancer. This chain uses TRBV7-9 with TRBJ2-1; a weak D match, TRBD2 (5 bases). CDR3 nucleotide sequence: TGTGCCAGCAGCTTAACCCTAGCAGTCATAAATGAGCAGTTCTTC. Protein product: CASSLTLAVINEQFF.